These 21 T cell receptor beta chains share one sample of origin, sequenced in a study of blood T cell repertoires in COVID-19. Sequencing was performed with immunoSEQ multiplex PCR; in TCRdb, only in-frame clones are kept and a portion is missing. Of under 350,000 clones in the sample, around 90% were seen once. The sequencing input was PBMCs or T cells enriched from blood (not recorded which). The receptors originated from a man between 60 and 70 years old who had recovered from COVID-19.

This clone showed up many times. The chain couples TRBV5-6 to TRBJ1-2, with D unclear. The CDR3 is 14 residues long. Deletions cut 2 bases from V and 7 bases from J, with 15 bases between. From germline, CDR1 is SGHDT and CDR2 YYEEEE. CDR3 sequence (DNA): TGTGCCAGCAGCTTTCGGGGTCCATGGTCTGGCTACACCTTC. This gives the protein CASSFRGPWSGYTF.

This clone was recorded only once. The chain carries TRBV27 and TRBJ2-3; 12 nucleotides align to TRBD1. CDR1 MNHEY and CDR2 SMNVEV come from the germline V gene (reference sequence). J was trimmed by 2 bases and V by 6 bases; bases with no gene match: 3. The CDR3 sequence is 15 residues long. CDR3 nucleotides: TGTGCCAGCAGCGGGACAGGGGGCACCACAGATACGCAGTATTTT. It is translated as CASSGTGGTTDTQYF.

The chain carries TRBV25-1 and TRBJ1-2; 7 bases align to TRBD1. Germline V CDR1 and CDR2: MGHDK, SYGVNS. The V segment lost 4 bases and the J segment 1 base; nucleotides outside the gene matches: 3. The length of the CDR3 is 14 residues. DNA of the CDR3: TGTGCCAGCAGTGTCACAGGGGTTAACTATGGCTACACCTTC. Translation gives CASSVTGVNYGYTF.

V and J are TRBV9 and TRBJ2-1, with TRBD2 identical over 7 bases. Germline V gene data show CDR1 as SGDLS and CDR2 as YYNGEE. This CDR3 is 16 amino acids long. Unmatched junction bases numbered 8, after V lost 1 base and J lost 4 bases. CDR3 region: CASSVFSGGGYNEQFF. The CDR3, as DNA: TGTGCCAGCAGCGTATTTTCGGGCGGGGGATACAATGAGCAGTTCTTC.

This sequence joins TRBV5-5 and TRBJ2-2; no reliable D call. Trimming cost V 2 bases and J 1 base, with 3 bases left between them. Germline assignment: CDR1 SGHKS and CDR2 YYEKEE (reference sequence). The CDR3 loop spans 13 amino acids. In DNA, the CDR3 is TGTGCCAGCAGCTTCAAGAACACCGGGGAGCTGTTTTTT. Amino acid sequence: CASSFKNTGELFF.

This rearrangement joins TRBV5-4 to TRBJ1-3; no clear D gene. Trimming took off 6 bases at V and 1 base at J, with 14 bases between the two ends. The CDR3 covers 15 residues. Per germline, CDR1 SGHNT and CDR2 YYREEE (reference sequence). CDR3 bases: TGTGCCAGCACCCGAGGTGGGAGTTCTGGAAACACCATATATTTT. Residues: CASTRGGSSGNTIYF.

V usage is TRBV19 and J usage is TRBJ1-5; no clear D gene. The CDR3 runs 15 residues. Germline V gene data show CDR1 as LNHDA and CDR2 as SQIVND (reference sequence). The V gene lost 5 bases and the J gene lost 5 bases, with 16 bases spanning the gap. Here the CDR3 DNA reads TGTGCCAGTAGTTCATCGGGGAGGGAGTATCAGCCCCAGCATTTT. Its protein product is CASSSSGREYQPQHF.

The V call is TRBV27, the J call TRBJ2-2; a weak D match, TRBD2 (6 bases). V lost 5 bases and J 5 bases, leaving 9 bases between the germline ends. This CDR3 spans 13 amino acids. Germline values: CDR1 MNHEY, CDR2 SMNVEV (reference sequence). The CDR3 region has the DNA TGTGCCAGCAGTGCCAGCGGGACCGGGGAGCTGTTTTTT. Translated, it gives CASSASGTGELFF.

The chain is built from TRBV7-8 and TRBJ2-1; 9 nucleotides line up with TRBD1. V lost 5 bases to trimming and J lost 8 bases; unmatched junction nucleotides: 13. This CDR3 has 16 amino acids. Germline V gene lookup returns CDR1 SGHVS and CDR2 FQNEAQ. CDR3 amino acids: CASSSTPGTGKDEQFF. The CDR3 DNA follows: TGTGCCAGCAGCAGTACCCCGGGGACAGGGAAGGATGAGCAGTTCTTC.

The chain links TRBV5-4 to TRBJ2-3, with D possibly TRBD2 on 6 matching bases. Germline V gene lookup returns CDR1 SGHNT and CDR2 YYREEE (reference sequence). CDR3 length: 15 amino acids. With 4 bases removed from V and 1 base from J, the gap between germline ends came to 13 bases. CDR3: CASSQTSGGTDTQYF. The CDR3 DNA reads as TGTGCCAGCAGCCAGACTAGTGGGGGCACAGATACGCAGTATTTT.

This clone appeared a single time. CDR3 residues: CASSQGRGKQYF. The CDR3 coding sequence is TGTGCCAGCAGCCAAGGTAGGGGCAAGCAGTACTTC. The rearrangement joins TRBV14 to TRBJ2-7; D perhaps matches TRBD1 (5 bases). CDR3 length equals 12 residues. Germline V gene data show CDR1 as SGHDN and CDR2 as FVKESK. The ends were cut back, 1 base at V and 8 bases at J, with 9 bases in the middle.

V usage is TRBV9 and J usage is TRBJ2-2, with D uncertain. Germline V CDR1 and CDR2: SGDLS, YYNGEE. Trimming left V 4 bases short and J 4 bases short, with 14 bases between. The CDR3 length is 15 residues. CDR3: CASSPKIPFTGELFF. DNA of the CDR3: TGTGCCAGCAGCCCTAAAATACCGTTCACCGGGGAGCTGTTTTTT.

The CDR3 here is CASSAQVRGRAETQYF. CDR3 DNA sequence: TGTGCCAGCAGCGCTCAGGTTCGCGGGAGGGCGGAGACCCAGTACTTC. V usage is TRBV5-4 and J usage is TRBJ2-5, with 9 bases identical to TRBD2. Trimming at V came to 4 bases and at J to 5 bases, leaving 12 bases not matched to a gene. The CDR3 is 16 residues long. The germline V gene encodes CDR1 SGHNT and CDR2 YYREEE (reference sequence).

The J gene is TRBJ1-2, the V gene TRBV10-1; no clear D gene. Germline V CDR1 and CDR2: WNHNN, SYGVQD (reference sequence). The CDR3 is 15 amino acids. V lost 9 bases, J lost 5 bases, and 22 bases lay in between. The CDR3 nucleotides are TGCGCCAGGGGGTGGAGGGCACCAGAGAAATATGGCTACACCTTC. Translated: CARGWRAPEKYGYTF.

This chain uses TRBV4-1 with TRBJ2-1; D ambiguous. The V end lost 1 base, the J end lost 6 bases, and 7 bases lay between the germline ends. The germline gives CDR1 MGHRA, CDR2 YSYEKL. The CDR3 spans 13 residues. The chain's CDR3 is CASSQARGNEQFF. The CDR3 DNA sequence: TGCGCCAGCAGCCAAGCCCGCGGCAATGAGCAGTTCTTC.

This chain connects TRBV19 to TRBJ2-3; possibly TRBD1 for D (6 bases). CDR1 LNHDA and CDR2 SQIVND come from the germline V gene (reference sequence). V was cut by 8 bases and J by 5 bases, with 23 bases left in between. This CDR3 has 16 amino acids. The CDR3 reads CASRSTGSGGKDTQYF. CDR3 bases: TGTGCCAGTCGGTCCACAGGGAGTGGGGGCAAAGATACGCAGTATTTT.

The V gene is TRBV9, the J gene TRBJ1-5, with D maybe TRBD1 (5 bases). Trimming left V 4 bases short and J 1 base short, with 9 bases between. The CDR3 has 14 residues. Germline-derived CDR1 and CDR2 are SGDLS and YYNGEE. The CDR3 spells CASSRGDSNQPQHF. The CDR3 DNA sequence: TGTGCCAGCAGCCGCGGGGACAGCAATCAGCCCCAGCATTTT.

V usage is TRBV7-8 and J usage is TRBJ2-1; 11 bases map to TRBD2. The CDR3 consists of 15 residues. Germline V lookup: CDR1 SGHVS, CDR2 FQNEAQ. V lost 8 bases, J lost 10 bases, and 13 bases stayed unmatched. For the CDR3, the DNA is TGTGCCAGCTCCATGACTAGCGGGATCCCTTGGGAGCAGTTCTTC. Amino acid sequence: CASSMTSGIPWEQFF.

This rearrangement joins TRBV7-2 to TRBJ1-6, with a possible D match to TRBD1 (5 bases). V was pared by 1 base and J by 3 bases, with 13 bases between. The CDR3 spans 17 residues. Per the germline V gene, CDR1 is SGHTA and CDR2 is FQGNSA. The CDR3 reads CASSLVVPGVYNSPLHF. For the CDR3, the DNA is TGTGCCAGCAGCTTAGTAGTACCGGGGGTCTATAATTCACCCCTCCACTTT. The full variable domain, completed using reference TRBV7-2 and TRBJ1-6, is GAGVSQSPSNKVTEKGKDVELRCDPISGHTALYWYRQSLGQGLEFLIYFQGNSAPDKSGLPSDRFSAERTGGSVSTLTIQRTQQEDSAVYLCASSLVVPGVYNSPLHFGNGTRLTVT.

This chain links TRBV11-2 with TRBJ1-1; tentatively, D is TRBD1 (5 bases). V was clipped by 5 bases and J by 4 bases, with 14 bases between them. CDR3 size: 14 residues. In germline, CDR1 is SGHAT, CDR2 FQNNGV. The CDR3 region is CASSTDRMLTEAFF. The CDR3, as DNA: TGTGCCAGCAGCACAGACAGAATGCTCACTGAAGCTTTCTTT. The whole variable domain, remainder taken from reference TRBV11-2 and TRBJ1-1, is EAGVAQSPRYKIIEKRQSVAFWCNPISGHATLYWYQQILGQGPKLLIQFQNNGVVDDSQLPKDRFSAERLKGVDSTLKIQPAKLEDSAVYLCASSTDRMLTEAFFGQGTRLTVV.

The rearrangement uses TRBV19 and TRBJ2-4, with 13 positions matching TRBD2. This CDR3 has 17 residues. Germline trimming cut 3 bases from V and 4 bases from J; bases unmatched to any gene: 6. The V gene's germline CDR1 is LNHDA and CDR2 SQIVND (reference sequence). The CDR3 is CASSIRTSGSAKNIQYF. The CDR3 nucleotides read TGTGCCAGTAGTATCCGGACTAGCGGGAGCGCGAAAAACATTCAGTACTTC. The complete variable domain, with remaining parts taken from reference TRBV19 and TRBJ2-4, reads DGGITQSPKYLFRKEGQNVTLSCEQNLNHDAMYWYRQDPGQGLRLIYYSQIVNDFQKGDIAEGYSVSREKKESFPLTVTSAQKNPTAFYLCASSIRTSGSAKNIQYFGAGTRLSVL.